A selection of T cell receptor beta chains follows, all from one sample in a study of long-term antiretroviral therapy in people with HIV. The assay was immunoSEQ multiplex PCR, and TCRdb's table has in-frame clones only and misses some. The table lists 33,000 or so clones, roughly 82% of them singletons, with less than 15% in the top ten. This specimen consisted of unsorted PBMCs, obtained 0.3 years after starting antiretroviral therapy. Every receptor here comes from a man younger than 35 with HIV. The CDR3 runs from the conserved cysteine through the conserved F or W. The D gene is left open where the match is weak. The size field is filled for only some rows; it gives once, few, many or a size class.

cdr3_nt: TGCGCCAGCCGGACTAGCGGAGACAATGAGCAGTTCTTC
cdr3_aa: CASRTSGDNEQFF
d_call: TRBD2
j_call: TRBJ2-1
v_call: TRBV5-1
clone_size: -

cdr3_nt: TGTGCCAGCCAGACAACCGGGACGGTCTACAATGAGCAGTTCTTC
cdr3_aa: CASQTTGTVYNEQFF
d_call: -
j_call: TRBJ2-1
v_call: TRBV25-1
clone_size: -

cdr3_nt: TGCGCCAGCAGCCTGGGGACAGTCTCCTACGAGCAGTACTTC
cdr3_aa: CASSLGTVSYEQYF
d_call: TRBD1
j_call: TRBJ2-7
v_call: TRBV5-1
clone_size: -

cdr3_nt: TGTGCCAGCAGCTTAGCTACTACAGGGTGGGGAACTGGAAACACCATATATTTT
cdr3_aa: CASSLATTGWGTGNTIYF
d_call: -
j_call: TRBJ1-3
v_call: TRBV7-8
clone_size: -

cdr3_nt: TGTGCCAGCTCACCGACTCGGACGGAAGATACGCAGTATTTT
cdr3_aa: CASSPTRTEDTQYF
d_call: -
j_call: TRBJ2-3
v_call: TRBV18
clone_size: -

cdr3_nt: TGTGCCACCAGCAGACATCCCACGGACTTAAAATACCAAGAGACCCAGTACTTC
cdr3_aa: CATSRHPTDLKYQETQYF
d_call: -
j_call: TRBJ2-5
v_call: TRBV15
clone_size: -

cdr3_nt: TGTGCTAGTGGTTTGGGACAGGGCTATGGCTATGGCTACACCTTC
cdr3_aa: CASGLGQGYGYGYTF
d_call: TRBD1
j_call: TRBJ1-2
v_call: TRBV12-5
clone_size: -

cdr3_nt: TGTGCCAGCAGGAACAGCGGGGGAACAGATACGCAGTATTTT
cdr3_aa: CASRNSGGTDTQYF
d_call: TRBD2
j_call: TRBJ2-3
v_call: TRBV27
clone_size: few

cdr3_nt: TGTGCCAGTAGTGGGCACAGGGGGAACAATCAGCCCCAGCATTTT
cdr3_aa: CASSGHRGNNQPQHF
d_call: TRBD1
j_call: TRBJ1-5
v_call: TRBV19
clone_size: -

cdr3_nt: TGTGCCATCACACAGGGAATGCTGGCTGAAGCTTTCTTT
cdr3_aa: CAITQGMLAEAFF
d_call: -
j_call: TRBJ1-1
v_call: TRBV10-3
clone_size: -

cdr3_nt: TGTGCCAGCAGTTTAACATACCGACAGAACAATGAGCAGTTCTTC
cdr3_aa: CASSLTYRQNNEQFF
d_call: -
j_call: TRBJ2-1
v_call: TRBV27
clone_size: -

cdr3_nt: TGTGCCAGCGGAGGGAGGGGGGGCACTGAAGCTTTCTTT
cdr3_aa: CASGGRGGTEAFF
d_call: -
j_call: TRBJ1-1
v_call: TRBV6-6
clone_size: few

cdr3_nt: TGCAGTGCTAGCGAATCGTTGGAGCAGTACTTC
cdr3_aa: CSASESLEQYF
d_call: -
j_call: TRBJ2-7
v_call: TRBV20-1
clone_size: -

cdr3_nt: TGTGCCACCCGGACCGGGACAGGGGACGAGCAGTACTTC
cdr3_aa: CATRTGTGDEQYF
d_call: TRBD1
j_call: TRBJ2-7
v_call: TRBV6-6
clone_size: -

cdr3_nt: TGTGCCAGCAGTGAAAGTGGAATATTACGGGGAGAGCAGTACTTC
cdr3_aa: CASSESGILRGEQYF
d_call: -
j_call: TRBJ2-7
v_call: TRBV6-1
clone_size: -

cdr3_nt: TGTGCCAGTAGTATAGAGGGAGGGGCTCTGAACACTGAAGCTTTCTTT
cdr3_aa: CASSIEGGALNTEAFF
d_call: -
j_call: TRBJ1-1
v_call: TRBV19
clone_size: -

cdr3_nt: TGTGCCAGCCAGTTGGACAGGGCAGGGGGCTACACCTTC
cdr3_aa: CASQLDRAGGYTF
d_call: TRBD1
j_call: TRBJ1-2
v_call: TRBV5-8
clone_size: -

cdr3_nt: TGCAGCGTTGAAGATCCCACAGGGGGGAACATTCAGTACTTC
cdr3_aa: CSVEDPTGGNIQYF
d_call: TRBD1
j_call: TRBJ2-4
v_call: TRBV29-1
clone_size: -

cdr3_nt: TGTGCCAGCAGCCCTCCAGGGGGCCGGGGGAGGGTGGGCACTGAAGCTTTCTTT
cdr3_aa: CASSPPGGRGRVGTEAFF
d_call: TRBD1
j_call: TRBJ1-1
v_call: TRBV5-4
clone_size: -

cdr3_nt: TGTGCCAGCAGCTCCGGGGCAGGGGGCCCTTACGAGCAGTACTTC
cdr3_aa: CASSSGAGGPYEQYF
d_call: TRBD1
j_call: TRBJ2-7
v_call: TRBV7-3
clone_size: -

cdr3_nt: TGTGCCAGCAGCCAGATAGCCGGGACTAGCGGGGTAGAGACCCAGTACTTC
cdr3_aa: CASSQIAGTSGVETQYF
d_call: TRBD2
j_call: TRBJ2-5
v_call: TRBV2
clone_size: once

cdr3_nt: TGTGCCAGCAGCAGGATGGAGACTCAGCCCCAGCATTTT
cdr3_aa: CASSRMETQPQHF
d_call: -
j_call: TRBJ1-5
v_call: TRBV21-1
clone_size: -

cdr3_nt: TGTGCCATCAGTCCTCGGGAGGGTGGCGATGAGCAGTTCTTC
cdr3_aa: CAISPREGGDEQFF
d_call: TRBD2
j_call: TRBJ2-1
v_call: TRBV10-3
clone_size: -

cdr3_nt: TGTGCCAGCAGTTCGCTCGGCTCTGGAAACACCATATATTTT
cdr3_aa: CASSSLGSGNTIYF
d_call: -
j_call: TRBJ1-3
v_call: TRBV5-5
clone_size: -

cdr3_nt: TGTGCCAGCTCACCGCTCTATTTGCAAGAGACCCAGTACTTC
cdr3_aa: CASSPLYLQETQYF
d_call: -
j_call: TRBJ2-5
v_call: TRBV18
clone_size: -

cdr3_nt: TGTGCCAGCAGCTTAAGGATCTGGGGACAGGCGCAAGAGACCCAGTACTTC
cdr3_aa: CASSLRIWGQAQETQYF
d_call: TRBD1
j_call: TRBJ2-5
v_call: TRBV7-8
clone_size: -

cdr3_nt: TGTGCCAGCAGCCCCAATCAAGCCCATCAGCAGTTCTTC
cdr3_aa: CASSPNQAHQQFF
d_call: -
j_call: TRBJ2-1
v_call: TRBV7-3
clone_size: few

cdr3_nt: TGTGCCAGCAGCTCCAGAACCGGGGAGCTGTTTTTT
cdr3_aa: CASSSRTGELFF
d_call: -
j_call: TRBJ2-2
v_call: TRBV11-2
clone_size: -

cdr3_nt: TGTGCCAGTCAGCTTTTTCAATCTCCACGGGATGAGCAGTTCTTC
cdr3_aa: CASQLFQSPRDEQFF
d_call: -
j_call: TRBJ2-1
v_call: TRBV7-6
clone_size: -

cdr3_nt: TGTGCCAGCAGCTTGAGGCAGCTGGAAGCTTTCTTT
cdr3_aa: CASSLRQLEAFF
d_call: -
j_call: TRBJ1-1
v_call: TRBV5-6
clone_size: -

cdr3_nt: TGTGCCAGCAGCTCTCCCCCTTATCGAGAGCAGTACTTC
cdr3_aa: CASSSPPYREQYF
d_call: -
j_call: TRBJ2-7
v_call: TRBV7-2
clone_size: -

cdr3_nt: TGCACCAGCAGCCAAGATTGGGTCACTCGGTGCACAGATACGCAGTATTTT
cdr3_aa: CTSSQDWVTRCTDTQYF
d_call: -
j_call: TRBJ2-3
v_call: TRBV1
clone_size: -

cdr3_nt: TGTGCCAGCAGTTCCTCGGGCTACGGGGGGAACACCATATATTTT
cdr3_aa: CASSSSGYGGNTIYF
d_call: -
j_call: TRBJ1-3
v_call: TRBV27
clone_size: -

cdr3_nt: TGTGCCAGCAGCTTAGAATTAAACACTGAAGCTTTCTTT
cdr3_aa: CASSLELNTEAFF
d_call: -
j_call: TRBJ1-1
v_call: TRBV7-8
clone_size: -

cdr3_nt: TGTGCCAGCAGTGAAGATAAACAGCAAGCCTATGGCTACACCTTC
cdr3_aa: CASSEDKQQAYGYTF
d_call: -
j_call: TRBJ1-2
v_call: TRBV6-1
clone_size: -

cdr3_nt: TGTGCCAGCAGCCAAGGTCCAGCGGGGAGCCGGGAGACCCAGTACTTC
cdr3_aa: CASSQGPAGSRETQYF
d_call: TRBD2
j_call: TRBJ2-5
v_call: TRBV4-2
clone_size: -

cdr3_nt: TGCGCCAGCAGCCGAACAAGACTCGGACAGACCACAGATACGCAGTATTTT
cdr3_aa: CASSRTRLGQTTDTQYF
d_call: -
j_call: TRBJ2-3
v_call: TRBV4-3
clone_size: -

cdr3_nt: TGTGCCAGCAGCTCGATGGCGGGCCCCCAAGAGACCCAGTACTTC
cdr3_aa: CASSSMAGPQETQYF
d_call: -
j_call: TRBJ2-5
v_call: TRBV5-4
clone_size: -

cdr3_nt: TGCGCCAGCAGCTTGGCGTCTGAAGCTTTCTTT
cdr3_aa: CASSLASEAFF
d_call: -
j_call: TRBJ1-1
v_call: TRBV5-1
clone_size: -

cdr3_nt: TGTGCCAGCAGCTTTGGAGACACCGGGGAGCTGTTTTTT
cdr3_aa: CASSFGDTGELFF
d_call: -
j_call: TRBJ2-2
v_call: TRBV5-6
clone_size: -

cdr3_nt: TGTGCCAGCAGCTTGGCACTAGCGGCCGGGGAGCTGTTTTTT
cdr3_aa: CASSLALAAGELFF
d_call: TRBD2
j_call: TRBJ2-2
v_call: TRBV7-9
clone_size: -

cdr3_nt: TGCAGCGTTGGGGGGCGAGGCGGGGAGCTGTTTTTT
cdr3_aa: CSVGGRGGELFF
d_call: -
j_call: TRBJ2-2
v_call: TRBV29-1
clone_size: -

cdr3_nt: TGCGCCAGCAGCCAAGCCCCGGGACTAGCGTACTACGAGCAGTACTTC
cdr3_aa: CASSQAPGLAYYEQYF
d_call: TRBD2
j_call: TRBJ2-7
v_call: TRBV4-3
clone_size: -

cdr3_nt: TGTGCCAGCAGCTTAGCGGGCGGGAGCACAGATACGCAGTATTTT
cdr3_aa: CASSLAGGSTDTQYF
d_call: -
j_call: TRBJ2-3
v_call: TRBV7-9
clone_size: -

cdr3_nt: TGTGCCAGCAGTTACTCCGAGGGATACGACGAGCAGTACTTC
cdr3_aa: CASSYSEGYDEQYF
d_call: -
j_call: TRBJ2-7
v_call: TRBV6-6
clone_size: -

cdr3_nt: TGCGCCAGCAGGTTGGACCGTGAGACCCAGTACTTC
cdr3_aa: CASRLDRETQYF
d_call: -
j_call: TRBJ2-5
v_call: TRBV5-1
clone_size: -

cdr3_nt: TGTGCCAGCAGTGAATTCGAGGGGAGAACTGAAGCTTTCTTT
cdr3_aa: CASSEFEGRTEAFF
d_call: -
j_call: TRBJ1-1
v_call: TRBV6-1
clone_size: -

cdr3_nt: TGTGCCAGCAGCCCCTATCTGAACACCGGGGAGCTGTTTTTT
cdr3_aa: CASSPYLNTGELFF
d_call: -
j_call: TRBJ2-2
v_call: TRBV14
clone_size: once

cdr3_nt: TGTGCCAGCAGTCCGGGACAGGGGGCTGTTGGCTACACCTTC
cdr3_aa: CASSPGQGAVGYTF
d_call: TRBD1
j_call: TRBJ1-2
v_call: TRBV28
clone_size: -

cdr3_nt: TGTGCCAGCAGCGACCGGGACAGGGGAGAACGAAGCTACGAGCAGTACTTC
cdr3_aa: CASSDRDRGERSYEQYF
d_call: TRBD1
j_call: TRBJ2-7
v_call: TRBV5-8
clone_size: -

cdr3_nt: TGTGCCAGCAGCCTGACAGGGGCTGGCTACACCTTC
cdr3_aa: CASSLTGAGYTF
d_call: TRBD1
j_call: TRBJ1-2
v_call: TRBV2
clone_size: -

cdr3_nt: TGTGCCAGCAGCTTAGGGCGCCTAGCGCTCAGCACAGATACGCAGTATTTT
cdr3_aa: CASSLGRLALSTDTQYF
d_call: -
j_call: TRBJ2-3
v_call: TRBV7-9
clone_size: -

cdr3_nt: TGTGCCAGCAGCGGGGGACAAAACTATGGCTACACCTTC
cdr3_aa: CASSGGQNYGYTF
d_call: -
j_call: TRBJ1-2
v_call: TRBV2
clone_size: -

cdr3_nt: TGTGCCAGTAGTCCTCATTGGACTAGCGGGGATATGAACAATGAGCAGTTCTTC
cdr3_aa: CASSPHWTSGDMNNEQFF
d_call: TRBD2
j_call: TRBJ2-1
v_call: TRBV19
clone_size: -